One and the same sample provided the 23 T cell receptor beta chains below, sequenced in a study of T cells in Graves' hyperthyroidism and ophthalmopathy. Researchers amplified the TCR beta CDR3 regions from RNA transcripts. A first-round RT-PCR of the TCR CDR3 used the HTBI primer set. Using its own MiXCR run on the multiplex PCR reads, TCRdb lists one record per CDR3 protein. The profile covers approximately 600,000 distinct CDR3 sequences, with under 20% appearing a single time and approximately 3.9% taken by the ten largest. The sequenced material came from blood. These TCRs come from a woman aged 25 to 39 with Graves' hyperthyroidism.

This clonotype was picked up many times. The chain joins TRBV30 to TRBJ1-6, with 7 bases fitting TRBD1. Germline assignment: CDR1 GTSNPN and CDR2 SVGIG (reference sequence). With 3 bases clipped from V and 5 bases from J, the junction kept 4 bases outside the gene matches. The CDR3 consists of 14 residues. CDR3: CAWSQGVDNSPLHF. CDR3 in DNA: TGTGCCTGGAGCCAGGGGGTCGATAATTCACCCCTCCACTTT.

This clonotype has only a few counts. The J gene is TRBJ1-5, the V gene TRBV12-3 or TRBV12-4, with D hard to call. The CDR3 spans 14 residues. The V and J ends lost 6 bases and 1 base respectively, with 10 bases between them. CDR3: CASRTTGSNQPQHF. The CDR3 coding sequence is TGTGCCAGCAGAACTACGGGGAGCAATCAGCCCCAGCATTTT.

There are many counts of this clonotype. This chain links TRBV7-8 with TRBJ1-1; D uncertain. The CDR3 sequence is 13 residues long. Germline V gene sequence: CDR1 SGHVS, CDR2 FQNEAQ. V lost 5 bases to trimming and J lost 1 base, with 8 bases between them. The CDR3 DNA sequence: TGTGCCAGCAGCGGACGAAGGAACACTGAAGCTTTCTTT. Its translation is CASSGRRNTEAFF.

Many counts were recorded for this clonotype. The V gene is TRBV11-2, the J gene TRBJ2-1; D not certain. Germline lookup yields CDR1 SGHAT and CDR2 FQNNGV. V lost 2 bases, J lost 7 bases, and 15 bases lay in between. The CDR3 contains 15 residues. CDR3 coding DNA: TGTGCCAGCAGCTTATTGGATCCCAAGGTGAATGAGCAGTTCTTC. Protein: CASSLLDPKVNEQFF.

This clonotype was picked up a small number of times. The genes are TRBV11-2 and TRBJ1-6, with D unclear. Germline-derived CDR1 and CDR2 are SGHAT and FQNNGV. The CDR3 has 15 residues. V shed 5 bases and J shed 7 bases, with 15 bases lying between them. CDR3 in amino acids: CASSPPYVANSPLHF. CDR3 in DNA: TGTGCCAGCAGCCCACCGTACGTTGCAAATTCACCCCTCCACTTT.

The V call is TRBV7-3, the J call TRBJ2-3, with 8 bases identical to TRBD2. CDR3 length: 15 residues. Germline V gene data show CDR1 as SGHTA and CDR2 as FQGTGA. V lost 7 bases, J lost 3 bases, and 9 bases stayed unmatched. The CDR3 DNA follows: TGTGCCAGCACCAGTCTAGCGGGCGCGACAGATACGCAGTATTTT. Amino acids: CASTSLAGATDTQYF.

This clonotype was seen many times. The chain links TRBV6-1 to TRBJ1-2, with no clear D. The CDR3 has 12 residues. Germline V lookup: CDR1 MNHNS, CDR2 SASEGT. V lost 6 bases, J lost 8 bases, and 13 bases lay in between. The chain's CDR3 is CASSYGEGGYTF. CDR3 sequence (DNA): TGTGCCAGCAGCTACGGTGAAGGAGGCTACACCTTC.

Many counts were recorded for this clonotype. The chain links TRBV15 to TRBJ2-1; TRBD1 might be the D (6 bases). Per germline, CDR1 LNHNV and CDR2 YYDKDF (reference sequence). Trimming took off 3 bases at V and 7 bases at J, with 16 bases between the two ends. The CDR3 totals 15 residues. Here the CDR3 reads CATSRVAGRGNEQFF. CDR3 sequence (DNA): TGTGCCACCAGCAGGGTCGCGGGCAGGGGTAATGAGCAGTTCTTC.

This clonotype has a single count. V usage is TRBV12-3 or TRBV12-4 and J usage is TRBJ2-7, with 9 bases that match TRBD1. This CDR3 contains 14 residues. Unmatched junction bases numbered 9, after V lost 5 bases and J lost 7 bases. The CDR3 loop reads CASSATGGSGEQYF. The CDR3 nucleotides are TGTGCCAGCAGTGCTACAGGGGGCTCCGGGGAGCAGTACTTC.

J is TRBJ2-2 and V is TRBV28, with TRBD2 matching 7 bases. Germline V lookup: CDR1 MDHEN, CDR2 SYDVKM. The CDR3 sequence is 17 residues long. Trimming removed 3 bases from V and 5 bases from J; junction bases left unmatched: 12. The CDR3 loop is CASSFLPWTRGTGELFF. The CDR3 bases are TGTGCCAGCAGTTTTCTCCCTTGGACTAGGGGAACCGGGGAGCTGTTTTTT. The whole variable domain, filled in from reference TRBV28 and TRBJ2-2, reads DVKVTQSSRYLVKRTGEKVFLECVQDMDHENMFWYRQDPGLGLRLIYFSYDVKMKEKGDIPEGYSVSREKKERFSLILESASTNQTSMYLCASSFLPWTRGTGELFFGEGSRLTVL.

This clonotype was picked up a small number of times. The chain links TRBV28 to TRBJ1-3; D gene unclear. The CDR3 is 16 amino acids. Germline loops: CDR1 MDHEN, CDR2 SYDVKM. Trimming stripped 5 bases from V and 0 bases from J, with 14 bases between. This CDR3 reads CASSGDRRISGNTIYF. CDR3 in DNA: TGTGCCAGCAGTGGAGATAGACGGATCTCTGGAAACACCATATATTTT.

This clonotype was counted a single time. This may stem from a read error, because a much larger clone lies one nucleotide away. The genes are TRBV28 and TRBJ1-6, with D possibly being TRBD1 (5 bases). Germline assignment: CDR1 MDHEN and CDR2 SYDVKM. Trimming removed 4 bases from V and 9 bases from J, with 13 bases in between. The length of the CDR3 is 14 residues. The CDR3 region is CASSSTGRSSPLHF. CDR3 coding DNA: TGTGCCAGCAGTTCAACAGGACGGAGTTCACCCCTCCACTTT.

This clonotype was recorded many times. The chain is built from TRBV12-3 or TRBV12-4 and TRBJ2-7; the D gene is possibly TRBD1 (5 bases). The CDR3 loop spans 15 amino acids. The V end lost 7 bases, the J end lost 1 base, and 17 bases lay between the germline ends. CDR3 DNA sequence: TGTGCCAGCACCCATGGCACAGGTTTATCCTACGAGCAGTACTTC. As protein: CASTHGTGLSYEQYF.

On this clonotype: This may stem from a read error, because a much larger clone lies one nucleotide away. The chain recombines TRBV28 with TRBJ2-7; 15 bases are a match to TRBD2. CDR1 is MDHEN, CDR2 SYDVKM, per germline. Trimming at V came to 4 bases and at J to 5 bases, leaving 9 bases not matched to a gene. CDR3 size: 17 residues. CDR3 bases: TGTGCCAGCAGTTCAGGGCCGGGACTAGCGGGAGGCCACGAGCAGTACTTC. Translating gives CASSSGPGLAGGHEQYF. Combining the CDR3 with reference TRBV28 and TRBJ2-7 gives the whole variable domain DVKVTQSSRYLVKRTGEKVFLECVQDMDHENMFWYRQDPGLGLRLIYFSYDVKMKEKGDIPEGYSVSREKKERFSLILESASTNQTSMYLCASSSGPGLAGGHEQYFGPGTRLTVT.

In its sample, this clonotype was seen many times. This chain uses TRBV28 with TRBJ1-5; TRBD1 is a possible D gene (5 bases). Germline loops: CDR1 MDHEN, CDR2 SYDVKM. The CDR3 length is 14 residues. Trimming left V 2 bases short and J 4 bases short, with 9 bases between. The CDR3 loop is CASSLQGENQPQHF. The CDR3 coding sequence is TGTGCCAGCAGTTTACAAGGGGAAAATCAGCCCCAGCATTTT. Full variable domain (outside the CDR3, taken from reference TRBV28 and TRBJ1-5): DVKVTQSSRYLVKRTGEKVFLECVQDMDHENMFWYRQDPGLGLRLIYFSYDVKMKEKGDIPEGYSVSREKKERFSLILESASTNQTSMYLCASSLQGENQPQHFGDGTRLSIL.

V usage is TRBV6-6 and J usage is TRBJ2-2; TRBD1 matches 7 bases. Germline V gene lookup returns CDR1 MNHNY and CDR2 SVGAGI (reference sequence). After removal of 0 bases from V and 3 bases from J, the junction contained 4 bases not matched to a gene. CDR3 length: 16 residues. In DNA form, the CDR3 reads TGTGCCAGCAGTTACTCGGAGACAGGGTACACCGGGGAGCTGTTTTTT. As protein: CASSYSETGYTGELFF.

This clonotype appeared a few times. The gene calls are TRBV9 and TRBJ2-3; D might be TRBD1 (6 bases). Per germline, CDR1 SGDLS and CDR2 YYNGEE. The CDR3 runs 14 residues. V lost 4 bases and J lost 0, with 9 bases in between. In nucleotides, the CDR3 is TGTGCCAGCAGCACGGGACACAGCACAGATACGCAGTATTTT. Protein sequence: CASSTGHSTDTQYF. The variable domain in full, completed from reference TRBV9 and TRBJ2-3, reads DSGVTQTPKHLITATGQRVTLRCSPRSGDLSVYWYQQSLDQGLQFLIQYYNGEERAKGNILERFSAQQFPDLHSELNLSSLELGDSALYFCASSTGHSTDTQYFGPGTRLTVL.

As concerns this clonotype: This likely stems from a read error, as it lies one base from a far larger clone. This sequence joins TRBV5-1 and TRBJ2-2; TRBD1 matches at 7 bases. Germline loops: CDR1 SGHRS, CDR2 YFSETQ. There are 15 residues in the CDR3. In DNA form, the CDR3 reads TGCGCCGGCAGGCCCGGGACAGCGAACACCGGGGAGCTGTTTTTT. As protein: CAGRPGTANTGELFF.

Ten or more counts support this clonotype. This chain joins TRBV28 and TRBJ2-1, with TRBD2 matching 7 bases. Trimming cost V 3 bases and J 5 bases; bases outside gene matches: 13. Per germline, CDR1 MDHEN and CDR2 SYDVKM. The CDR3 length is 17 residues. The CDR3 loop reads CASSFNPGTGGDNEQFF. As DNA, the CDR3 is TGTGCCAGCAGTTTTAACCCCGGAACGGGAGGCGACAATGAGCAGTTCTTC. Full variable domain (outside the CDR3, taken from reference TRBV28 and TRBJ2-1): DVKVTQSSRYLVKRTGEKVFLECVQDMDHENMFWYRQDPGLGLRLIYFSYDVKMKEKGDIPEGYSVSREKKERFSLILESASTNQTSMYLCASSFNPGTGGDNEQFFGPGTRLTVL.

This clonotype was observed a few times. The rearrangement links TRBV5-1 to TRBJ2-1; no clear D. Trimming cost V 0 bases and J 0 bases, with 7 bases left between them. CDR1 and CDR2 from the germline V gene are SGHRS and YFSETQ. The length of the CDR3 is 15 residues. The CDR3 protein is CASSLDASSYNEQFF. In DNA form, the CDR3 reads TGCGCCAGCAGCTTGGACGCGAGCTCCTACAATGAGCAGTTCTTC.

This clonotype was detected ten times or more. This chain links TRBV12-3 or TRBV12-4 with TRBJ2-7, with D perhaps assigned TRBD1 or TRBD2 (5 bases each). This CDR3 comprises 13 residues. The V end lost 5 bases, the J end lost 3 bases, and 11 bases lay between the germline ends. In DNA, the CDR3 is TGTGCCAGCAGTGGGGACGGGCGCTACGAGCAGTACTTC. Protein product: CASSGDGRYEQYF.

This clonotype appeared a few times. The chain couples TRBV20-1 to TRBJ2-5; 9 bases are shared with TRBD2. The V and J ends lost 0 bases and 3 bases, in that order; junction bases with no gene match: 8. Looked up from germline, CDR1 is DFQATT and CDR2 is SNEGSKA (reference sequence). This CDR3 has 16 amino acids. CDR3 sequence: CSARDRAGGFKETQYF. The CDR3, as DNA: TGCAGTGCTAGAGATCGGGCGGGAGGGTTTAAAGAGACCCAGTACTTC.

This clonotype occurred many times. This CDR3 reads CASRQGPRNTEAFF. The CDR3 DNA follows: TGTGCCAGCAGGCAGGGTCCCAGGAACACTGAAGCTTTCTTT. This rearrangement joins TRBV5-6 to TRBJ1-1; D perhaps matches TRBD1 (5 bases). The CDR3 runs 14 residues. Between the trimmed V and J ends, which lost 5 bases and 1 base, there was a span of 12 bases. CDR1 and CDR2 (germline): SGHDT, YYEEEE.